The clone carrying this T cell receptor beta chain was detected many times. This sample stems from a study of kidney transplant recipient with SARS-CoV-2 infection. TCRdb re-analysed the reads in MiXCR, keeping a single row per CDR3 protein. This sample has fewer than 250,000 distinct CDR3 sequences, with 29% found just once. There are 18 residues in the CDR3. Trimming took off 5 bases at V and 5 bases at J, with 24 bases between the two ends. In germline, CDR1 is LGHDT, CDR2 YNNKEL (reference sequence). V and J are TRBV3-1 and TRBJ2-2; D unresolved. Material: a blood sample, obtained at baseline and between days 110 and 120 from a kidney transplant recipient. The receptor comes from a male patient aged 30 to 40 who had COVID-19 and was a kidney transplant recipient. Some T cells may possibly be graft donor cells. The CDR3 sequence is CASSEVIPISGLTGELFF. The CDR3 DNA reads TGTGCCAGCAGCGAAGTTATTCCCATTTCAGGCTTGACCGGGGAGCTGTTTTTT.